This T cell receptor beta chain was identified in a study of T cell repertoires in cytomegalovirus infection. Study overall: Public TCR beta signatures marked donors with CMV infection and the matching HLA. Findings of the study overall: Dominating the ex vivo response were TCR beta clonotypes that were CMV-specific and HLA-C-restricted. People with CMV and the relevant HLA were identified by cumulative public TCR beta family frequency.

In this sample, this clonotype turned up many times. Its antigen is not known. CDR1 is MNHEY and CDR2 is SVGEGT in the germline V gene. The CDR3 runs 16 residues. V gave up 0 bases and J gave up 3 bases, with 12 bases separating them. TCRdb re-derived calls from the reads in MiXCR, one entry per CDR3 protein. The top ten hold around 2.5% of the sample, which has some 300,000 distinct CDR3 sequences, around 9.6% seen once. The chain carries TRBV6-2 or TRBV6-3 and TRBJ2-1; TRBD2 might be the D (5 bases). The sequence was collected from a human donor in good health (CMV status not recorded). Some clones in this sample may be carry-over from other donors' samples. Sample: PBMCs. The CDR3 coding sequence is TGTGCCAGCAGTTACTCGAAAGAACGGGGCTACAATGAGCAGTTCTTC. Translation: CASSYSKERGYNEQFF.